This TCR beta chain is from a study of response to subunit inactivated influenza vaccine. TCRdb processed the RT-PCR reads anew with MiXCR; each CDR3 protein has one entry. The data show hundreds of thousands of distinct CDR3 sequences, 6.5% to 8% seen once. This clonotype has a handful of counts. V shed 6 bases and J 7 bases; nucleotides not matched to a gene: 12. CDR3 length: 16 residues. CDR1 and CDR2 from the germline V gene are LNHDA and SQIVND (reference sequence). The chain recombines TRBV19 with TRBJ2-2; 9 bases line up with TRBD1. Material: PBMCs from blood, obtained roughly 24 months after vaccination. The sequence came from a man in his fifties or sixties who received an inactivated influenza vaccine. This CDR3 is CASSLGTGFLGGELFF. CDR3 DNA: TGTGCCAGTAGCCTCGGGACAGGGTTCTTGGGCGGGGAGCTGTTTTTT.